The 15 T cell receptor beta chains listed next were all sequenced from one sample in a study of blood T cell repertoires in COVID-19. Sequencing used immunoSEQ multiplex PCR; TCRdb keeps in-frame clones, though not all of them. The sample contains 120,000 or so clones, roughly 85% of which appear only once. Specimen: peripheral blood. These receptors were taken from a human donor in a cohort sampled during active COVID-19.

This chain links TRBV5-5 with TRBJ1-6; D gene uncertain. Trimming took off 2 bases at V and 8 bases at J, with 11 bases between the two ends. The CDR3 extends over 14 amino acids. Germline V CDR1 and CDR2: SGHKS, YYEKEE (reference sequence). The CDR3 region is CASSLPLGDSPLHF. In nucleotides, the CDR3 is TGTGCCAGCAGCTTACCGTTGGGCGATTCACCCCTCCACTTT.

This clone has just a few counts. This chain connects TRBV18 to TRBJ2-7; D possibly corresponds to TRBD2 (6 bases). Trimming took 5 bases from V and 6 from J, leaving 14 bases between them. The CDR3 runs 13 residues. Germline assignment: CDR1 KGHSH and CDR2 LQKENI. The CDR3 loop reads CASSATNGGEQYF. The CDR3, as DNA: TGTGCCAGCTCAGCGACCAACGGGGGCGAGCAGTACTTC.

The DNA of the CDR3 is TGCGCCAGCAACCGGGACAGGGTTGGCTATGGCTACACCTTC. Translated: CASNRDRVGYGYTF. The chain joins TRBV5-1 to TRBJ1-2; 9 positions agree with TRBD1. The CDR3 consists of 14 residues. Per the germline V gene, CDR1 is SGHRS and CDR2 is YFSETQ. The junction had 7 bases not matched to a gene; V was cut back by 6 bases and J by 4 bases. The whole variable domain, remainder taken from reference TRBV5-1 and TRBJ1-2, is KAGVTQTPRYLIKTRGQQVTLSCSPISGHRSVSWYQQTPGQGLQFLFEYFSETQRNKGNFPGRFSGRQFSNSRSEMNVSTLELGDSALYLCASNRDRVGYGYTFGSGTRLTVV.

This chain uses TRBV3-1 (or the pseudogene TRBV3-2) with TRBJ2-1, with D possibly TRBD2 on 6 matching bases. The CDR3 has 13 amino acids. CDR1 is LGHDT and CDR2 is YNNKEL in the germline V gene (reference sequence). V lost 3 bases to trimming and J lost 6 bases, with 9 bases between them. The CDR3 DNA follows: TGTGCCAGCAGCCAGCGGGGCGGCAATGAGCAGTTCTTC. Protein sequence: CASSQRGGNEQFF.

This chain uses TRBV7-2 with TRBJ1-1, with TRBD1 matching 11 bases. J was trimmed by 1 base and V by 3 bases; bases with no gene match: 7. CDR1 and CDR2 from the germline V gene are SGHTA and FQGNSA. CDR3 length equals 17 residues. This chain's CDR3 is CASSFGTGGWRNTEAFF. The DNA of the CDR3 is TGTGCCAGCAGCTTCGGGACAGGGGGTTGGAGGAACACTGAAGCTTTCTTT.

The rearrangement links TRBV30 to TRBJ1-3, with D unclear. Germline CDR1 and CDR2: GTSNPN and SVGIG (reference sequence). The CDR3 runs 14 residues. V was pared by 3 bases and J by 2 bases, with 11 bases between. This CDR3 is CAWRSVRTGNTIYF. For the CDR3, the DNA is TGTGCCTGGAGAAGCGTAAGGACTGGAAACACCATATATTTT.

The CDR3 DNA reads as TGTGCCAGCAAGGAGGGAATGAACACTGAAGCTTTCTTT. It translates to CASKEGMNTEAFF. This chain uses TRBV7-9 with TRBJ1-1; D uncertain. Germline lookup yields CDR1 SEHNR and CDR2 FQNEAQ (reference sequence). The ends were cut back, 7 bases at V and 0 bases at J, with 9 bases in the middle. The CDR3 totals 13 residues.

This clone appeared a few times. The V gene is TRBV4-3, the J gene TRBJ1-1; D perhaps matches TRBD1 (6 bases). CDR3 length: 13 residues. V was cut by 2 bases and J by 10 bases, with 14 bases left in between. Per germline, CDR1 LGHNA and CDR2 YSLEER. The CDR3 spells CASSQTQGMGAFF. The CDR3 DNA reads as TGCGCCAGCAGCCAAACTCAGGGGATGGGAGCTTTCTTT.

V is TRBV20-1 and J is TRBJ2-3; 13 bases agree with TRBD2. V trimming: 3 bases; J trimming: 5 bases; junction bases outside the gene matches: 17. Germline V lookup: CDR1 DFQATT, CDR2 SNEGSKA (reference sequence). The CDR3 loop spans 19 amino acids. In nucleotides, the CDR3 is TGCAGTGCTAGTAGGACTAGCGGGGGCGGTGGCCTATCACAAGATACGCAGTATTTT. It translates to CSASRTSGGGGLSQDTQYF.

This clone was observed a single time. V is TRBV11-2 and J is TRBJ1-2, with no clear D. The length of the CDR3 is 12 residues. V gave up 5 bases and J gave up 7 bases, with 11 bases separating them. Germline values: CDR1 SGHAT, CDR2 FQNNGV. This CDR3 is CASSPRRGGYTF. For the CDR3, the DNA is TGTGCCAGCAGCCCCCGTCGGGGTGGCTACACCTTC.

The chain couples TRBV4-1 to TRBJ1-1, with a tentative D call TRBD1 (5 bases). There are 14 residues in the CDR3. V shed 5 bases and J shed 5 bases, with 15 bases lying between them. Germline lookup yields CDR1 MGHRA and CDR2 YSYEKL. The CDR3, as DNA: TGCGCCAGCAGCAGGGAGGGGCGCGGGACTGAAGCTTTCTTT. Translating gives CASSREGRGTEAFF.

The sample holds one count of this clone. CDR3 in amino acids: CARTTGDEQYF. CDR3 nucleotides: TGTGCCAGAACCACGGGGGACGAGCAGTACTTC. The V and J genes are TRBV5-3 and TRBJ2-7; tentatively, D is TRBD2 (6 bases). TRBV5-3 carries the ORF label, with uncertain function. This CDR3 contains 11 residues. V lost 6 bases and J 5 bases, leaving 9 bases between the germline ends.

The chain joins TRBV6-5 to TRBJ1-5, with TRBD1 matching over 9 bases. Germline CDR1 is MNHEY and CDR2 is SVGAGI. The CDR3 has 15 residues. V gave up 5 bases and J gave up 9 bases; unmatched junction bases: 11. DNA for the CDR3: TGTGCCAGCAGTAGGACAGGGGTTTCCTCTAGGCCCCAGCATTTT. This codes for CASSRTGVSSRPQHF.

The CDR3, as DNA: TGTGCCAGCAGCCCCCCGGGACAATCCTACAATGAGCAGTTCTTC. Translated, it gives CASSPPGQSYNEQFF. The V and J genes are TRBV14 and TRBJ2-1; a weak D match, TRBD1 (6 bases). Trimming cost V 4 bases and J 1 base, with 11 bases left between them. CDR1 SGHDN and CDR2 FVKESK come from the germline V gene. CDR3 length: 15 amino acids.

The chain couples TRBV4-1 to TRBJ1-1; D remains ambiguous. Trimming removed 3 bases at V and 3 bases at J, with 8 bases between. Germline V lookup: CDR1 MGHRA, CDR2 YSYEKL. CDR3 size: 13 residues. CDR3 nucleotide sequence: TGCGCCAGCAGCCAGTCCCGGGACACTGAAGCTTTCTTT. It is translated as CASSQSRDTEAFF.